The T cell receptor beta chain described here comes from a study of spatial heterogeneity in lung cancer. Stated time point: sample taken at primary tumor resection. Regarding the study as a whole: Tumor mutation counts were tracked by expanded intratumoral alpha and beta TCR counts. Expanded TCR counts, ubiquitous and regional, correlated respectively with ubiquitous and regional nonsynonymous mutation counts.

A few counts support this clonotype. The target antigen is unknown. V lost 3 bases and J 1 base, leaving 10 bases between the germline ends. CDR3 length: 14 residues. The germline CDR1 and CDR2 sequences are LNHDA and SQIVND (reference sequence). TCRdb ran MiXCR on the 5' RACE reads and lists one entry per CDR3 protein. The sample lists around 7,900 distinct CDR3 sequences; approximately 6.8% were seen once. The chain recombines TRBV19 with TRBJ2-7; D unclear. The TCR sequence derives from a male donor with early-stage non-small cell lung cancer. Here the sequenced sample was lung tumor tissue, taken at surgery. The CDR3 DNA follows: TGTGCCAGTAGTATTGGGCAGGAATCCTACGAGCAGTACTTC. This encodes CASSIGQESYEQYF.